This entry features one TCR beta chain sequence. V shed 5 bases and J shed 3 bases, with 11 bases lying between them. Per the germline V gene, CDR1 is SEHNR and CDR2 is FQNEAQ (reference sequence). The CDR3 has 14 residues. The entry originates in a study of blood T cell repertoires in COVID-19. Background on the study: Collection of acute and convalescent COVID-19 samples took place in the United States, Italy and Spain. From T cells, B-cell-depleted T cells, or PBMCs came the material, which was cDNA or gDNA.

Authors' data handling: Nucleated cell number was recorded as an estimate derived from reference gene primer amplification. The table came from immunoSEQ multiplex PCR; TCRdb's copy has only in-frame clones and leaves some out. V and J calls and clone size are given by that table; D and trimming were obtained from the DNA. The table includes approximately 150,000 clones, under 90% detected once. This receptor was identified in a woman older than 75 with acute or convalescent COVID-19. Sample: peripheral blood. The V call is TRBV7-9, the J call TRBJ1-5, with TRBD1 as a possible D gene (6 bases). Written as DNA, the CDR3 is TGTGCCAGCAGCGAAGGACAGACCAATCAGCCCCAGCATTTT. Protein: CASSEGQTNQPQHF.